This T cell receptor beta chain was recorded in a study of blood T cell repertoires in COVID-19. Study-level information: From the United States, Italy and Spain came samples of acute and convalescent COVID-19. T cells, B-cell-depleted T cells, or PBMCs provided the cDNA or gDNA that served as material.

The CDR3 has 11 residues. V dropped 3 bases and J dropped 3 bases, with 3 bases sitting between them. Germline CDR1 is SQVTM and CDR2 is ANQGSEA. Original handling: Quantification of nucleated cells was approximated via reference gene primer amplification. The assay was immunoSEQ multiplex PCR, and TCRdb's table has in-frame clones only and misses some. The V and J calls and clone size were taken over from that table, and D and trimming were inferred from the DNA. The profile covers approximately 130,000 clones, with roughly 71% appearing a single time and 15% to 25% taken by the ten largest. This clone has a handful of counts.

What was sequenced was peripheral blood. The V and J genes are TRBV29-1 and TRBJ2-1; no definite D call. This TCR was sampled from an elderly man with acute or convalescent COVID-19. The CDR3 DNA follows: TGCAGCGTTGACAGCTACAATGAGCAGTTCTTC. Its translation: CSVDSYNEQFF.